These 22 T cell receptor beta chains share one sample of origin, sequenced in a study of human T cells and chemical hapten exposure (dated by TCRdb to the early 2020s). Libraries came from RACE. Sequencing was performed on a NextSeq 500. Clones were called with MiXCR by TCRdb after fastp trimmed the public reads at Q25, and only in-frame beta chains were retained. Entries that share a CDR3 protein sequence are merged under the most common genes and DNA. The sample yields around 200,000 distinct CDR3 sequences; approximately 26% were counted once. About 2.3% of the sample goes to the ten largest clones. The intended sense of this specimen's time point label: patch test 3, about 24 weeks after DPC sensitization. The sample's treatment or condition label, decoded: therapeutic diphenylcyclopropenone sensitization with weekly scalp DPC. The sequencing used whole blood, collected in connection with sensitization to the hapten diphenylcyclopropenone (DPC). These TCRs come from a middle-aged woman with alopecia areata. Some clones in this sample may be carry-over from other donors' samples.

The chain is built from TRBV6-5 and TRBJ2-3; no firm D call. Germline assignment: CDR1 MNHEY and CDR2 SVGAGI. V was clipped by 2 bases and J by 5 bases, with 5 bases between them. This CDR3 has 12 amino acids. This CDR3 reads CASSYPGDTQYF. The CDR3 coding sequence is TGTGCCAGCAGTTACCCTGGAGATACGCAGTATTTT.

V gene TRBV10-3 combines with J gene TRBJ2-3; 13 nucleotides agree with TRBD2. Germline lookup yields CDR1 ENHRY and CDR2 SYGVKD. Trimming cost V 6 bases and J 6 bases; bases outside gene matches: 12. The CDR3 covers 17 residues. The CDR3 loop reads CAISGGTSGTTLDTQYF. The CDR3 bases are TGTGCCATCAGCGGGGGGACTAGCGGGACCACCCTGGATACGCAGTATTTT.

There are a few counts of this clonotype. The gene calls are TRBV29-1 and TRBJ1-1; the D gene is possibly TRBD1 (6 bases). Between the trimmed V and J ends, which lost 5 bases and 0 bases, there was a span of 10 bases. The germline gives CDR1 SQVTM, CDR2 ANQGSEA. There are 13 residues in the CDR3. The CDR3 loop is CSVNQGLNTEAFF. The CDR3 DNA reads TGCAGCGTTAATCAGGGGCTGAACACTGAAGCTTTCTTT.

In its sample, this clonotype was seen a few times. The chain is built from TRBV7-2 and TRBJ2-5; 12 bases agree with TRBD2. Germline CDR1 is SGHTA and CDR2 is FQGNSA. V was clipped by 4 bases and J by 5 bases; unmatched bases: 11. The CDR3 totals 17 residues. CDR3 residues: CASSSQRTSGARETQYF. The DNA of the CDR3 is TGTGCCAGCAGCTCCCAGCGGACTAGCGGGGCAAGGGAGACCCAGTACTTC.

The CDR3 is CASSFANGQGSEQYF. The CDR3 DNA reads as TGTGCCAGCAGCTTCGCCAACGGACAGGGCAGCGAGCAGTACTTC. The rearrangement joins TRBV7-2 to TRBJ2-7; 8 bases match TRBD1. The V and J ends lost 3 bases and 6 bases, in that order; junction bases with no gene match: 10. From germline, CDR1 is SGHTA and CDR2 FQGNSA. The CDR3 contains 15 residues.

This clonotype was seen a few times. The J gene is TRBJ2-2, the V gene TRBV6-2 or TRBV6-3, with 16 bases that match TRBD2. There are 19 residues in the CDR3. V lost 7 bases and J lost 8; bases outside the gene matches: 16. Germline assignment: CDR1 MNHEY and CDR2 SVGEGT. The CDR3 region is CASTASGTSGRALSGELFF. The CDR3 bases are TGTGCCAGCACCGCCTCCGGGACTAGCGGGAGGGCCTTATCAGGGGAGCTGTTTTTT.

This chain uses TRBV20-1 with TRBJ2-7, with 16 bases that match TRBD2. The CDR3 contains 12 residues. The germline CDR1 and CDR2 sequences are DFQATT and SNEGSKA (reference sequence). The CDR3 protein is CGGLAGGGEQYF. Here the CDR3 DNA reads TGCGGGGGACTAGCGGGAGGGGGTGAGCAGTACTTC.

The gene calls are TRBV7-2 and TRBJ1-5; possibly TRBD1 for D (5 bases). The CDR3 is 15 amino acids. Trimming took off 5 bases at V and 3 bases at J, with 14 bases between the two ends. Germline CDR1 reads SGHTA; CDR2 reads FQGNSA. This CDR3 reads CASSRGTGFNQPQHF. As DNA, the CDR3 is TGTGCCAGCAGCAGAGGGACGGGATTCAATCAGCCCCAGCATTTT. Supplemented by reference TRBV7-2 and TRBJ1-5, the full variable domain reads GAGVSQSPSNKVTEKGKDVELRCDPISGHTALYWYRQSLGQGLEFLIYFQGNSAPDKSGLPSDRFSAERTGGSVSTLTIQRTQQEDSAVYLCASSRGTGFNQPQHFGDGTRLSIL.

The chain joins TRBV20-1 to TRBJ1-6; 9 nucleotides align to TRBD1. J gave up 10 bases and V 5 bases, and 12 bases lay outside the gene matches. CDR1 is DFQATT, CDR2 SNEGSKA, per germline (reference sequence). There are 15 residues in the CDR3. In nucleotides, the CDR3 is TGCAGTGCTGAACCTCCGGGACAGGGTGGATCACCCCTCCACTTT. This translates into CSAEPPGQGGSPLHF.

The CDR3 region is CASSQERGTDTQYF. The CDR3 DNA is TGTGCCAGCAGCCAAGAGAGGGGCACAGATACGCAGTATTTT. The V gene is TRBV4-2, the J gene TRBJ2-3; tentative D call: TRBD2 (5 bases). The V end lost 0 bases, the J end lost 1 base, and 5 bases lay between the germline ends. CDR1 is LGHNA, CDR2 YNFKEQ, per germline. The CDR3 has 14 amino acids.

V is TRBV24-1 and J is TRBJ2-1; D is ambiguous. Germline values: CDR1 KGHDR, CDR2 SFDVKD. The CDR3 has 12 residues. With 2 bases removed from V and 9 bases from J, the gap between germline ends came to 7 bases. The CDR3 reads CATSDYSPEQFF. The CDR3 DNA reads TGTGCCACCAGTGATTATTCTCCTGAGCAGTTCTTC.

The chain is built from TRBV4-2 and TRBJ2-3, with 9 bases matching TRBD2. Losses at the gene ends were 4 bases for V and 1 base for J; bases not matched to a gene: 6. The germline gives CDR1 LGHNA, CDR2 YNFKEQ. This CDR3 is built from 16 residues. CDR3 DNA sequence: TGTGCCAGCAGCCTCCGACTAGCGGAGGGCACAGATACGCAGTATTTT. Its translation is CASSLRLAEGTDTQYF.

This rearrangement joins TRBV7-2 to TRBJ2-7; 7 bases map to TRBD2. The CDR3 runs 15 residues. With 3 bases clipped from V and 7 bases from J, the junction kept 12 bases outside the gene matches. The germline gives CDR1 SGHTA, CDR2 FQGNSA. In nucleotides, the CDR3 is TGTGCCAGCAGCTTCCTGGCGGGAGCGGAGGGTGAGCAGTACTTC. Its translation is CASSFLAGAEGEQYF.

This clonotype was seen a few times. V usage is TRBV5-1 and J usage is TRBJ1-1; D might be TRBD1 (6 bases). Germline assignment: CDR1 SGHRS and CDR2 YFSETQ. This CDR3 is 16 amino acids long. V lost 0 bases and J 4 bases, leaving 16 bases between the germline ends. Here the CDR3 reads CASSLAPLGGATEAFF. The DNA of the CDR3 is TGCGCCAGCAGCTTGGCCCCTCTTGGGGGGGCCACTGAAGCTTTCTTT.

V usage is TRBV12-3 or TRBV12-4 and J usage is TRBJ1-1; possible D gene TRBD1, 6 bases. This CDR3 has 13 amino acids. Trimming took 3 bases from V and 10 from J, leaving 15 bases between them. This CDR3 reads CASSFGGRVGAFF. The CDR3 nucleotides read TGTGCCAGCAGTTTTGGGGGCAGGGTTGGAGCTTTCTTT.

The chain uses TRBV6-6 and TRBJ2-7; weak D call: TRBD1 (6 bases). The ends were cut back, 2 bases at V and 6 bases at J, with 8 bases in the middle. The germline V gene encodes CDR1 MNHNY and CDR2 SVGAGI (reference sequence). There are 12 residues in the CDR3. CDR3 protein: CASSYRDTEQYF. CDR3 sequence (DNA): TGTGCCAGCAGTTACAGGGACACCGAGCAGTACTTC.

V is TRBV5-1 and J is TRBJ2-1; 8 bases agree with TRBD2. This CDR3 is built from 15 residues. Germline values: CDR1 SGHRS, CDR2 YFSETQ. V dropped 1 base and J dropped 7; count of bases not matched to a gene: 7. The DNA for the CDR3 is TGCGCCAGCAGCTTGATCAGCGGGAGAGCGAATGAGCAGTTCTTC. Translating gives CASSLISGRANEQFF.

The rearrangement links TRBV11-3 to TRBJ1-1; no definite D call. Trimming removed 5 bases from V and 1 base from J, with 8 bases in between. CDR1 SGHNT and CDR2 YENEEA come from the germline V gene. This CDR3 is built from 13 residues. The CDR3 DNA sequence: TGTGCCAGCAGCCAGCGACAGAACACTGAAGCTTTCTTT. Its translation: CASSQRQNTEAFF.

The gene calls are TRBV10-3 and TRBJ2-2; D is undetermined. V gave up 0 bases and J gave up 0 bases, with 11 bases separating them. The CDR3 covers 17 residues. Per the germline V gene, CDR1 is ENHRY and CDR2 is SYGVKD. The CDR3 loop reads CAISESSFTPNTGELFF. In DNA form, the CDR3 reads TGTGCCATCAGTGAGTCGTCCTTCACACCGAACACCGGGGAGCTGTTTTTT.

The table lists this clonotype with a few counts. The rearrangement uses TRBV20-1 and TRBJ1-4; possible D gene TRBD1, 5 bases. This CDR3 is 15 amino acids long. Trimming left V 0 bases short and J 8 bases short, with 16 bases between. CDR1 and CDR2 (germline): DFQATT, SNEGSKA (reference sequence). The CDR3 nucleotides are TGCAGTGCTAGAGATCTAAAGGGGCTCGGGGAAAAACTGTTTTTT. Translated, it gives CSARDLKGLGEKLFF.

This clonotype was seen a handful of times. This chain joins TRBV7-2 and TRBJ1-4, with D perhaps TRBD1 (5 bases). This CDR3 comprises 15 residues. CDR1 and CDR2 from the germline V gene are SGHTA and FQGNSA. Trimming pared 5 bases from V and 7 bases from J, leaving 17 bases between. The CDR3, as DNA: TGTGCCAGCAGCGAGTCAGGGAGGGTGCCTGAAAAACTGTTTTTT. It encodes CASSESGRVPEKLFF.

The CDR3 protein is CASSQEGSGDQPQHF. The CDR3 DNA is TGCGCCAGCAGCCAAGAAGGGTCGGGTGATCAGCCCCAGCATTTT. V gene TRBV4-1 combines with J gene TRBJ1-5; D not resolved. Germline V gene sequence: CDR1 MGHRA, CDR2 YSYEKL. The germline V and J ends were trimmed by 0 bases and 5 bases, with 11 bases remaining between them. CDR3 length equals 15 residues.